These T cell receptor beta chains were read from a single sample in a study of post-analysis software for immune sequencing data. TCRdb re-called the PCR reads through MiXCR, storing one row per CDR3 protein. The repertoire has roughly 200,000 distinct CDR3 sequences, 29% of them found once; the top ten carry roughly 3.4%. Sequenced input: blood. Receptors were obtained from a girl between 2 and 17 years old with multiple sclerosis. CDR3s include the opening cysteine and the closing phenylalanine or tryptophan. D genes are given only for firm matches. The size of a clone is reported for some rows only, either as once, few or many, or as a class for expanded clones.

>TRBJ2-4|many|TRBV29-1|-
TGCAGCGCCGGGCATCAGGGAAGGGACATTCAGTACTTC
CSAGHQGRDIQYF
>TRBJ1-4|-|TRBV20-1|-
TGCAGTGCTAGAACCCTGCGGGGGGCGTCAGAAAAACTGTTTTTT
CSARTLRGASEKLFF
>TRBJ2-7|medium-sized|TRBV28|TRBD2
TGTGCCAGCAGTTATACCCTAAGGACTAGCGGGGGGGCGTCAACCTACGAGCAGTACTTC
CASSYTLRTSGGASTYEQYF
>TRBJ2-1|many|TRBV29-1|TRBD2
TGCAGCGTTTACGATCGGGGGGGCCAAAACAGGAATGAGCAGTTCTTC
CSVYDRGGQNRNEQFF
>TRBJ2-7|-|TRBV28|-
TGTGCCAGCACCCCACGGGTCAGGGGTTCCTACGAGCAGTACTTC
CASTPRVRGSYEQYF
>TRBJ2-3|many|TRBV12-3/TRBV12-4|-
TGTGCCAGCAGGTCGGGAGAAACAGATACGCAGTATTTT
CASRSGETDTQYF
>TRBJ1-2|few|TRBV18|TRBD1
TGTGCCAGCTCCCCCGGGACAGGGGAACATGGCTACACCTTC
CASSPGTGEHGYTF
>TRBJ2-7|many|TRBV3-1|TRBD2
TGTGCCAGCAGCCAAAGCCTAGCGGGGGGTGCCTCCTACGAGCAGTACTTC
CASSQSLAGGASYEQYF
>TRBJ1-4|-|TRBV5-1|TRBD1
TGCGCCAGCAGCTTGACCGACAGGGAAGAAAAACTGTTTTTT
CASSLTDREEKLFF
>TRBJ2-3|many|TRBV20-1|-
TGCAGTGCTAGAGCCGGGGATACGCAGTATTTT
CSARAGDTQYF
>TRBJ2-3|many|TRBV20-1|-
TGCAGTGCTACGGGCGGGTCTAGCACAGATACGCAGTATTTT
CSATGGSSTDTQYF
>TRBJ1-2|many|TRBV7-2|-
TGTGCCAGCAGCTTAGCTGGGTCAGCTAACTATGGCTACACCTTC
CASSLAGSANYGYTF
>TRBJ1-5|few|TRBV20-1|-
TGCAGTGCTAGAGGCCCCCCGGGCCAGCCCCAGCATTTT
CSARGPPGQPQHF
>TRBJ2-5|-|TRBV20-1|-
TGCAGTGCTAAGAGGGGCCGCCAAGAGACCCAGTACTTC
CSAKRGRQETQYF
>TRBJ2-3|few|TRBV5-1|TRBD1
TGCGCCAGCAGCTTGGATCCCGGGACAGGCCCCCCAGATACGCAGTATTTT
CASSLDPGTGPPDTQYF
>TRBJ2-1|many|TRBV7-2|-
TGTGCCAGCAACTTCCGCGTGGGAGCTCATGAGCAGTTCTTC
CASNFRVGAHEQFF
>TRBJ2-1|-|TRBV4-1|-
TGCGCCAGCAGCCAAGACGCCCGAGTCGTGTTCTTC
CASSQDARVVFF
>TRBJ1-2|-|TRBV12-3/TRBV12-4|-
TGTGCCAGCAGTTTACCCCCTTCTAGCGGGGTATGGAAGGGCTACACCTTC
CASSLPPSSGVWKGYTF
>TRBJ2-7|few|TRBV4-2|-
TGTGCCAGCAGCCGGTCGGACAGTGGCGAGCAGTACTTC
CASSRSDSGEQYF
>TRBJ2-7|-|TRBV5-1|TRBD1
TGCGCCAGCAGCTTGGGATTGGTGGGACAGATTCACGAGCAGTACTTC
CASSLGLVGQIHEQYF